This TCR beta chain came from a study of blood T cell repertoires in COVID-19. Turning to the study itself: The samples span acute and convalescent COVID-19 from the United States, Italy and Spain.

In the authors' workflow: Using reference gene primer amplification, nucleated cell counts were estimated. The method was immunoSEQ multiplex PCR; TCRdb's version includes in-frame clones alone and lacks a portion of them. The V and J calls and clone size are taken from that table; D and trimming were inferred from the DNA. Of about 140,000 clones listed, approximately 80% are singletons. Trimming took off 4 bases at V and 7 bases at J, with 17 bases between the two ends. The CDR3 contains 14 residues. Germline loops: CDR1 LGHDT, CDR2 YNNKEL (reference sequence). Sample: peripheral blood. The genes are TRBV3-1 (or the pseudogene TRBV3-2) and TRBJ2-7; the D gene is possibly TRBD1 (5 bases). The clonotype was recovered from a human donor in a cohort sampled during active COVID-19. CDR3 DNA: TGTGCCAGCAGCCTTTGGACAAGTTCCGGGGAGCAGTACTTC. Its translation: CASSLWTSSGEQYF.